The 22 T cell receptor beta chains listed next were all sequenced from one sample in a study of blood T cell repertoires in COVID-19. The protocol was immunoSEQ multiplex PCR, while the TCRdb copy is restricted to in-frame clones and leaves out a portion. Of over 130,000 clones detected, roughly 89% appear once; the ten largest clones hold approximately 8.9%. The sequencing input was peripheral blood. These receptors originate from a man aged 25 to 45 with COVID-19, enrolled during active disease.

The genes are TRBV28 and TRBJ1-5; TRBD1 agrees at 9 bases. Germline CDR1 reads MDHEN; CDR2 reads SYDVKM. V dropped 9 bases and J dropped 4; count of bases not matched to a gene: 10. This CDR3 spans 15 amino acids. In DNA, the CDR3 is TGTGCCAGTATCCAGAGGGACAGGGTAAATCAGCCCCAGCATTTT. Protein sequence: CASIQRDRVNQPQHF. The full variable domain, completed using reference TRBV28 and TRBJ1-5, is DVKVTQSSRYLVKRTGEKVFLECVQDMDHENMFWYRQDPGLGLRLIYFSYDVKMKEKGDIPEGYSVSREKKERFSLILESASTNQTSMYLCASIQRDRVNQPQHFGDGTRLSIL.

The V and J genes are TRBV10-1 and TRBJ1-4; possible D gene TRBD1, 6 bases. The CDR3 sequence is 14 residues long. Trimming pared 9 bases from V and 5 bases from J, leaving 16 bases between. Germline V gene sequence: CDR1 WNHNN, CDR2 SYGVQD (reference sequence). The CDR3 DNA sequence: TGCGCCAGTTTTGACGGGGGGCCGAATGAAAAACTGTTTTTT. Residues: CASFDGGPNEKLFF.

This sequence joins TRBV5-1 and TRBJ2-7; maybe TRBD1 (6 bases). The V and J ends lost 3 bases and 0 bases respectively, with 22 bases between them. CDR3 length: 18 residues. Germline V gene lookup returns CDR1 SGHRS and CDR2 YFSETQ. The CDR3: CASSWGHLSGQNSYEQYF. CDR3 DNA sequence: TGCGCCAGCAGCTGGGGCCACCTTTCTGGACAGAACTCCTACGAGCAGTACTTC.

This clone was seen once. The CDR3 DNA sequence: TGTGCCACCCCCGGGTACAATGAGCAGTTCTTC. The encoded protein is CATPGYNEQFF. The V and J genes are TRBV21-1 and TRBJ2-1; the table names TRBD2, a call not compared with the DNA. TRBV21-1 is listed as a pseudogene. The CDR3 is 11 residues long.

The chain has TRBV28 and TRBJ2-5, with D possibly TRBD1 on 5 matching bases. Germline loops: CDR1 MDHEN, CDR2 SYDVKM. V dropped 5 bases and J dropped 5 bases, with 9 bases sitting between them. This CDR3 contains 12 residues. CDR3 bases: TGTGCCAGCAGTGTGACAGTTGAGACCCAGTACTTC. It encodes CASSVTVETQYF.

This clone was picked up a small number of times. This chain connects TRBV27 to TRBJ1-6; D call uncertain. CDR1 and CDR2 from the germline V gene are MNHEY and SMNVEV (reference sequence). This CDR3 comprises 14 residues. Trimming removed 6 bases at V and 0 bases at J, with 6 bases between. In DNA form, the CDR3 reads TGTGCCAGCAGGAAGAGCTCCTATAATTCACCCCTCCACTTT. Protein sequence: CASRKSSYNSPLHF.

This clone was found once. The chain uses TRBV12-3 or TRBV12-4 and TRBJ2-5; no clear D. With 6 bases removed from V and 2 bases from J, the gap between germline ends came to 4 bases. The CDR3 runs to 11 residues. The CDR3 bases are TGTGCCAGCAGCTCGCAAGAGACCCAGTACTTC. Translating it yields CASSSQETQYF.

V and J are TRBV18 and TRBJ1-3; TRBD1 matches at 11 bases. The CDR3 is 14 amino acids. V dropped 8 bases and J dropped 4; count of bases not matched to a gene: 4. In germline, CDR1 is KGHSH, CDR2 LQKENI. CDR3 sequence: CASRGQGAGNTIYF. The DNA for the CDR3 is TGTGCCAGCCGCGGACAGGGGGCAGGAAACACCATATATTTT.

The chain is built from TRBV10-3 and TRBJ2-2; TRBD1 aligns across 8 bases. The trim removed 4 bases at V and 7 bases at J, leaving 5 bases unmatched. Germline assignment: CDR1 ENHRY and CDR2 SYGVKD. CDR3 length: 14 amino acids. The CDR3 protein is CAISGRGLDGELFF. The CDR3 nucleotides read TGTGCCATCAGTGGCAGGGGGCTTGACGGGGAGCTGTTTTTT.

The chain is built from TRBV12-3 or TRBV12-4 and TRBJ2-7, with D perhaps matching TRBD1 (5 bases). V was clipped by 2 bases and J by 10 bases, with 15 bases between them. This CDR3 has 13 residues. This CDR3 is CASSLSLSGNQYF. The CDR3 nucleotides are TGTGCCAGCAGTTTATCCCTATCAGGGAACCAGTACTTC.

The genes are TRBV2 and TRBJ2-5; 7 bases map to TRBD2. The V segment lost 7 bases and the J segment 1 base; nucleotides outside the gene matches: 9. Germline V gives CDR1 SNHLY, CDR2 FYNNEI. This CDR3 has 15 amino acids. CDR3 region: CASNMKGLTQETQYF. The CDR3 DNA sequence: TGTGCCAGCAATATGAAGGGACTAACCCAAGAGACCCAGTACTTC. Drawing the rest from reference TRBV2 and TRBJ2-5, the complete variable domain is EPEVTQTPSHQVTQMGQEVILRCVPISNHLYFYWYRQILGQKVEFLVSFYNNEISEKSEIFDDQFSVERPDGSNFTLKIRSTKLEDSAMYFCASNMKGLTQETQYFGPGTRLLVL.

V and J are TRBV10-3 and TRBJ2-1; perhaps TRBD1 as D (6 bases). Germline values: CDR1 ENHRY, CDR2 SYGVKD. CDR3 length equals 14 residues. Trimming cost V 8 bases and J 5 bases, with 16 bases left between them. The chain's CDR3 is CAIGETGSDNEQFF. The CDR3 DNA follows: TGTGCCATCGGAGAAACAGGGAGCGACAATGAGCAGTTCTTC.

The rearrangement uses TRBV30 and TRBJ2-5; 8 bases line up with TRBD1. Trimming took 4 bases from V and 6 from J; bases not matched to a gene: 4. The CDR3 is 12 residues long. Germline V lookup: CDR1 GTSNPN, CDR2 SVGIG (reference sequence). CDR3 sequence: CAWTGGSQTQYF. CDR3 in DNA: TGTGCCTGGACAGGGGGCAGTCAGACCCAGTACTTC.

CDR3 in amino acids: CASSDSPSYEQYF. In DNA, the CDR3 is TGTGCCAGCAGTGACAGTCCCTCCTACGAGCAGTACTTC. The chain joins TRBV2 to TRBJ2-7, with D unclear. Germline CDR1 is SNHLY and CDR2 is FYNNEI. The CDR3 contains 13 residues. The ends were cut back, 3 bases at V and 0 bases at J, with 6 bases in the middle. Filled out from reference TRBV2 and TRBJ2-7, the complete variable domain reads EPEVTQTPSHQVTQMGQEVILRCVPISNHLYFYWYRQILGQKVEFLVSFYNNEISEKSEIFDDQFSVERPDGSNFTLKIRSTKLEDSAMYFCASSDSPSYEQYFGPGTRLTVT.

This rearrangement joins TRBV5-6 to TRBJ1-3; D possibly corresponds to TRBD1 (6 bases). Germline V gene lookup returns CDR1 SGHDT and CDR2 YYEEEE. V was clipped by 2 bases and J by 4 bases, with 10 bases between them. The CDR3 length is 14 residues. Here the CDR3 DNA reads TGTGCCAGCAGCTTTACCGGGACAGGAAACACCATATATTTT. Residues: CASSFTGTGNTIYF.

The chain recombines TRBV28 with TRBJ2-7, with TRBD1 matching 8 bases. From germline, CDR1 is MDHEN and CDR2 SYDVKM. J lost 6 bases, V lost 7 bases, and 11 bases had no gene match. The CDR3 runs to 14 residues. CDR3 loop: CASNHGQGAREQYF. Written as DNA, the CDR3 is TGTGCCAGCAATCACGGGCAGGGGGCGCGCGAGCAGTACTTC.

This clone was observed once. The chain links TRBV6-1 to TRBJ1-5; D is uncertain. This CDR3 has 15 residues. V was cut by 0 bases and J by 2 bases, with 8 bases left in between. Germline values: CDR1 MNHNS, CDR2 SASEGT. CDR3 nucleotides: TGTGCCAGCAGTGAAGCCCGGGTTGGCAATCAGCCCCAGCATTTT. It is translated as CASSEARVGNQPQHF.

The chain has TRBV5-4 and TRBJ2-7; TRBD2 is a possible D gene (6 bases). Germline V gene data show CDR1 as SGHNT and CDR2 as YYREEE (reference sequence). The V and J ends lost 7 bases and 7 bases respectively, with 15 bases between them. The CDR3 sequence is 12 residues long. CDR3 DNA: TGTGCCAGCGGGGGGAACCTCGGGGAGCAGTACTTC. It encodes CASGGNLGEQYF.

This chain uses TRBV6-8 with TRBJ2-2; 10 bases line up with TRBD2. The germline CDR1 and CDR2 sequences are MNHGY and SAAAGT. This CDR3 region has 16 residues. V shed 6 bases and J 2 bases; nucleotides not matched to a gene: 6. Here the CDR3 reads CASSSRTSGNTGELFF. CDR3 DNA: TGTGCCAGCAGCTCCCGGACTAGCGGAAACACCGGGGAGCTGTTTTTT.

This chain's CDR3 is CASSLDRGYNEQFF. Written as DNA, the CDR3 is TGTGCCAGCAGCTTAGATCGGGGGTACAATGAGCAGTTCTTC. The genes are TRBV11-2 and TRBJ2-1; the D gene is possibly TRBD2 (6 bases). Trimming took 0 bases from V and 4 from J, leaving 7 bases between them. This CDR3 region has 14 residues. CDR1 SGHAT and CDR2 FQNNGV come from the germline V gene.

The genes are TRBV15 and TRBJ2-1, with TRBD1 identical over 11 bases. The CDR3 totals 14 residues. Germline V CDR1 and CDR2: LNHNV, YYDKDF (reference sequence). With V trimmed by 3 bases and J by 8 bases, 3 bases remained unmatched. Here the CDR3 reads CATSRGQGGDEQFF. In nucleotides, the CDR3 is TGTGCCACCAGCAGGGGACAGGGGGGGGATGAGCAGTTCTTC.

The chain has TRBV5-6 and TRBJ1-4, with D unresolved. Trimming left V 4 bases short and J 0 bases short, with 10 bases between. The germline gives CDR1 SGHDT, CDR2 YYEEEE. The CDR3 runs 15 residues. The CDR3 region is CASSVFGPTNEKLFF. Here the CDR3 DNA reads TGTGCCAGCAGCGTCTTTGGGCCAACTAATGAAAAACTGTTTTTT.